The 18 T cell receptor beta chains in this list originate from one sample, sequenced in a study of T cell changes during pregnancy in multiple sclerosis (dated by TCRdb to the late 2010s). Libraries came from the immunoSEQ multiplex PCR assay. The immuneACCESS repertoire file appears here via TCRdb, limited to in-frame rearrangements. These files lack a portion of the clones; in checked studies, under half of the deficit traces to unresolved V genes, and the cause of the others is not known. The sample table contains roughly 51,000 clones; only one count was recorded for 92% of them. The ten most abundant clones make up around 0.16% of the sample. The source material was CD4+ T cells from peripheral blood mononuclear cells, sampled after pregnancy. Receptors originate from a female donor in good health, enrolled as a control in a pregnancy study.

The chain employs TRBV7-9 and TRBJ2-1, with TRBD1 as a possible D gene (5 bases). V was shortened by 0 bases and J by 11 bases, with 17 bases between the two germline ends. Germline CDR1 reads SEHNR; CDR2 reads FQNEAQ (reference sequence). CDR3 length: 15 residues. The CDR3 bases are TGTGCCAGCAGCTTAGCGGATGGGGCCTGGACGCAGCAGTTCTTC. Protein sequence: CASSLADGAWTQQFF.

The chain links TRBV7-9 to TRBJ1-1, with a possible D match to TRBD1 (6 bases). Trimming pared 6 bases from V and 11 bases from J, leaving 19 bases between. The CDR3 covers 13 residues. The germline gives CDR1 SEHNR, CDR2 FQNEAQ (reference sequence). The CDR3 nucleotides are TGTGCCAGCAGTCAAACAGGGACCTTGGGCGCTTTCTTT. As protein: CASSQTGTLGAFF.

The chain couples TRBV7-2 to TRBJ1-2; 9 bases line up with TRBD1. With V trimmed by 5 bases and J by 6 bases, 13 bases remained unmatched. Germline loops: CDR1 SGHTA, CDR2 FQGNSA. The CDR3 contains 16 residues. The CDR3: CASSPSVGQGSHGYTF. The CDR3 bases are TGTGCCAGCAGCCCGTCGGTTGGACAGGGGAGTCATGGCTACACCTTC.

CDR3 protein: CASSGQGAGYTEAFF. The CDR3 DNA sequence: TGTGCCAGCAGCGGACAGGGCGCGGGGTACACTGAAGCTTTCTTT. The chain carries TRBV9 and TRBJ1-1, with 7 positions matching TRBD1. The CDR3 totals 15 residues. Losses at the gene ends were 3 bases for V and 3 bases for J; bases not matched to a gene: 8. CDR1 is SGDLS, CDR2 YYNGEE, per germline. Variable domain in full (rest from reference TRBV9 and TRBJ1-1): DSGVTQTPKHLITATGQRVTLRCSPRSGDLSVYWYQQSLDQGLQFLIQYYNGEERAKGNILERFSAQQFPDLHSELNLSSLELGDSALYFCASSGQGAGYTEAFFGQGTRLTVV.

This sequence joins TRBV5-1 and TRBJ1-6; 8 positions match TRBD1. The CDR3 is made up of 15 amino acids. Per germline, CDR1 SGHRS and CDR2 YFSETQ. V lost 5 bases, J lost 7 bases, and 8 bases stayed unmatched. CDR3: CASSLQGEANSPLHF. In nucleotides, the CDR3 is TGCGCCAGCAGTTTACAGGGGGAGGCCAATTCACCCCTCCACTTT.

This chain uses TRBV2 with TRBJ2-2; possible D gene TRBD1, 6 bases. The ends were cut back, 6 bases at V and 7 bases at J, with 15 bases in the middle. The CDR3 is made up of 14 amino acids. Germline V gives CDR1 SNHLY, CDR2 FYNNEI. The CDR3 DNA follows: TGTGCCAGCAGAGCGACAGGTTTGGGCGGGGAGCTGTTTTTT. Translation gives CASRATGLGGELFF.

The chain uses TRBV6-5 and TRBJ2-4, with 9 bases identical to TRBD1. CDR1 is MNHEY, CDR2 SVGAGI, per germline. The CDR3 spans 16 residues. Germline trimming cut 2 bases from V and 5 bases from J; bases unmatched to any gene: 7. Here the CDR3 DNA reads TGTGCCAGCAGTTACGAGGGGACAGGGATCCAAAACATTCAGTACTTC. Its translation is CASSYEGTGIQNIQYF.

This sequence joins TRBV12-5 and TRBJ1-3, with 10 bases that match TRBD1. The junction had 4 bases not matched to a gene; V was cut back by 6 bases and J by 2 bases. This CDR3 spans 15 amino acids. The V gene's germline CDR1 is LGHNT and CDR2 FRNRAP. The CDR3, as DNA: TGTGCTAGTGGCCACGGACAGGGGGCTGGAAACACCATATATTTT. As protein: CASGHGQGAGNTIYF.

The chain is built from TRBV9 and TRBJ2-5, with TRBD2 identical over 15 bases. Unmatched junction bases numbered 11, after V lost 4 bases and J lost 4 bases. Germline assignment: CDR1 SGDLS and CDR2 YYNGEE. CDR3 length: 18 residues. CDR3 in amino acids: CASSPGGLAGGRRETQYF. DNA of the CDR3: TGTGCCAGCAGCCCAGGGGGACTAGCGGGGGGTCGGAGAGAGACCCAGTACTTC.

The rearrangement uses TRBV10-2 and TRBJ1-5; 9 bases match TRBD1. Losses at the gene ends were 3 bases for V and 15 bases for J; bases not matched to a gene: 12. Germline values: CDR1 WSHSY, CDR2 SAAADI. CDR3 size: 14 residues. In nucleotides, the CDR3 is TGCGCCAGCAGTGAAACGGGACAGGGAGGCCCCTGGCATTTT. Its protein product is CASSETGQGGPWHF.

The rearrangement joins TRBV19 to TRBJ1-1; D remains unclear. Germline V gene sequence: CDR1 LNHDA, CDR2 SQIVND (reference sequence). CDR3 length: 14 residues. Trimming took 3 bases from V and 0 from J, leaving 8 bases between them. The CDR3 spells CASSIRIMNTEAFF. The CDR3 nucleotides read TGTGCCAGTAGTATCAGAATCATGAACACTGAAGCTTTCTTT.

The chain couples TRBV4-2 to TRBJ1-5; D is possibly TRBD1 (5 bases). Germline V lookup: CDR1 LGHNA, CDR2 YNFKEQ. The CDR3 length is 13 residues. The ends were cut back, 1 base at V and 9 bases at J, with 10 bases in the middle. The CDR3 loop reads CASSQGEGRPQHF. DNA for the CDR3: TGTGCCAGCAGCCAAGGGGAGGGGAGGCCCCAGCATTTT.

The rearrangement uses TRBV5-6 and TRBJ1-1; TRBD1 is a possible D gene (5 bases). Germline CDR1 is SGHDT and CDR2 is YYEEEE. CDR3 length: 14 residues. Trimming cost V 5 bases and J 0 bases, with 11 bases left between them. DNA of the CDR3: TGTGCCAGCAGATTGACAGCTATGAACACTGAAGCTTTCTTT. This gives the protein CASRLTAMNTEAFF.

The J gene is TRBJ2-2, the V gene TRBV28, with 11 bases matching TRBD2. The germline V gene has CDR1 MDHEN and CDR2 SYDVKM. There are 14 residues in the CDR3. V trimming: 6 bases; J trimming: 8 bases; junction bases outside the gene matches: 5. The CDR3 nucleotides read TGTGCCAGCAGAATACTAGCGGGGGTTGGGGAGCTGTTTTTT. Translated: CASRILAGVGELFF.

This clone was seen once. The rearrangement uses TRBV6-5 and TRBJ2-1; 10 bases are shared with TRBD1. This CDR3 comprises 16 residues. V was pared by 2 bases and J by 6 bases, with 7 bases of the junction left unmatched. Germline values: CDR1 MNHEY, CDR2 SVGAGI. The chain's CDR3 is CASSYTRTGGANEQFF. The CDR3 DNA reads TGTGCCAGCAGTTACACCCGGACAGGGGGGGCCAATGAGCAGTTCTTC.

The chain's CDR3 is CASSSWTGEKDTQYF. The CDR3 bases are TGTGCCAGCAGCTCCTGGACAGGAGAGAAGGATACGCAGTATTTT. The V gene is TRBV7-2, the J gene TRBJ2-3; 7 positions agree with TRBD1. CDR1 and CDR2 from the germline V gene are SGHTA and FQGNSA. This CDR3 region has 15 residues. V shed 4 bases and J 6 bases; nucleotides not matched to a gene: 10.

The chain recombines TRBV7-8 with TRBJ1-1; 9 bases align to TRBD1. Germline CDR1 reads SGHVS; CDR2 reads FQNEAQ. With V trimmed by 0 bases and J by 5 bases, 10 bases remained unmatched. This CDR3 comprises 17 residues. The CDR3: CASSLAFTGTGRTEAFF. The CDR3 DNA sequence: TGTGCCAGCAGCTTAGCGTTTACCGGGACAGGGCGGACTGAAGCTTTCTTT.

The genes are TRBV5-4 and TRBJ1-2; D ambiguous. The germline CDR1 and CDR2 sequences are SGHNT and YYREEE (reference sequence). V was clipped by 2 bases and J by 5 bases, with 10 bases between them. This CDR3 spans 13 amino acids. CDR3 sequence: CASSFPREYGYTF. DNA of the CDR3: TGTGCCAGCAGCTTCCCGAGGGAGTATGGCTACACCTTC.